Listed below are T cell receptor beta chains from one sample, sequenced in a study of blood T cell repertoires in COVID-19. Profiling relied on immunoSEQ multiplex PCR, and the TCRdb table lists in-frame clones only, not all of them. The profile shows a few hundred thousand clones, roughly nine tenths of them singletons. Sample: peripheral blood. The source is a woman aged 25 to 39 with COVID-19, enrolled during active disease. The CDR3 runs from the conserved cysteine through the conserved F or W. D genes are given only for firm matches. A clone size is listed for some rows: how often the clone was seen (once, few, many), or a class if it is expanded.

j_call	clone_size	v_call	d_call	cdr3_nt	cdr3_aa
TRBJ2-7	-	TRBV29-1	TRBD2	TGCAGCGCTCAAGCGGGGGGGCAGATCCGCGAGCAGTACTTC	CSAQAGGQIREQYF
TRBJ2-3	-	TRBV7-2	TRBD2	TGTGCCAGCAGCTTGCGAAGACTAGCGGGAGGGAGCACAGATACGCAGTATTTT	CASSLRRLAGGSTDTQYF
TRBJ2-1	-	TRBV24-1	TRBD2	TGTGCCACCAGCAGGACTAGCGACAAATACAATGAGCAGTTCTTC	CATSRTSDKYNEQFF
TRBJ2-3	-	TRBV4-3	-	TGCGCCAGCAGCCAAGATCACCCCGGTACAGATACGCAGTATTTT	CASSQDHPGTDTQYF
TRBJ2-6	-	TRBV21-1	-	TGTGCCAGCAGCAAAGCGCACCCTATCTCTGGGGCCAACGTCCTGACTTTC	CASSKAHPISGANVLTF
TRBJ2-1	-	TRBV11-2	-	TGTGCCAGCAGCTCGCTCCGCCAGCGAAATCCCTACAATGAGCAGTTCTTC	CASSSLRQRNPYNEQFF
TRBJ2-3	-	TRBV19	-	TGTGCCAGTAGTATATTTCACAGGGGCACAGATACGCAGTATTTT	CASSIFHRGTDTQYF
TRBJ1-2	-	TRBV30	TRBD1	TGTGCCTGGAGTTCAATTTATCCGGGACAGATCGCTAACTATGGCTACACCTTC	CAWSSIYPGQIANYGYTF
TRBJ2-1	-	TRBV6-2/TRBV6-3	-	TGTGCCAGCAGCCCTCGAGGACTATTTGGTTACAATGAGCAGTTCTTC	CASSPRGLFGYNEQFF
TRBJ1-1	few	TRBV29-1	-	TGCAGCGTTGGTCCAGGCATGAACACTGAAGCTTTCTTT	CSVGPGMNTEAFF
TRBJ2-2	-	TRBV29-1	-	TGCAGCGTTGACAGGGGGAACACCGGGGAGCTGTTTTTT	CSVDRGNTGELFF
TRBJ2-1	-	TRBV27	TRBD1	TGTGCCAGCACCAAGAGGGGACAGGGAACCTACAATGAGCAGTTCTTC	CASTKRGQGTYNEQFF
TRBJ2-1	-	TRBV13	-	TGTGCCAGCAGCCCAGGACTTGTCAATGAGCAGTTCTTC	CASSPGLVNEQFF
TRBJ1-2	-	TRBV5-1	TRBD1	TGCGCCAGCAGCTTGGGTACAGGGGGCGCAGGTGGCTACACCTTC	CASSLGTGGAGGYTF
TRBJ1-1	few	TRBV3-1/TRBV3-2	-	TGTGCCAGCAGCCTCGCCGGGAGGAACACTGAAGCTTTCTTT	CASSLAGRNTEAFF
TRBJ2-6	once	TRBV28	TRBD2	TGTGCCAGCAGCCTGGGGGGGGCTGGGGCCAACGTCCTGACTTTC	CASSLGGAGANVLTF
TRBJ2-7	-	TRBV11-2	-	TGTGCCAGCACTCGACAGGGACTCTACGAGCAGTACTTC	CASTRQGLYEQYF
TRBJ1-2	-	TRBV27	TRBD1	TGTGCCAGCAGTTTAGACCGCGACAGGGGTACTAACTATGGCTACACCTTC	CASSLDRDRGTNYGYTF
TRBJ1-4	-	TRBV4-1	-	TGCGCCAGCAGCCAAGAGTGGCCAACTAATGAAAAACTGTTTTTT	CASSQEWPTNEKLFF
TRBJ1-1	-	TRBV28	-	TGTGCCAGCAGCTGGCGGTTGGCAGTCGGAGATACTGAAGCTTTCTTT	CASSWRLAVGDTEAFF
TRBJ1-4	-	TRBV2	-	TGTGCCAGCAGTGCGGCTCCCCGGGATGAAAAACTGTTTTTT	CASSAAPRDEKLFF
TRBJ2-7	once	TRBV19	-	TGTGCCAGTAGATCCAGGGGGCGGGGGTCCTACGAGCAGTACTTC	CASRSRGRGSYEQYF